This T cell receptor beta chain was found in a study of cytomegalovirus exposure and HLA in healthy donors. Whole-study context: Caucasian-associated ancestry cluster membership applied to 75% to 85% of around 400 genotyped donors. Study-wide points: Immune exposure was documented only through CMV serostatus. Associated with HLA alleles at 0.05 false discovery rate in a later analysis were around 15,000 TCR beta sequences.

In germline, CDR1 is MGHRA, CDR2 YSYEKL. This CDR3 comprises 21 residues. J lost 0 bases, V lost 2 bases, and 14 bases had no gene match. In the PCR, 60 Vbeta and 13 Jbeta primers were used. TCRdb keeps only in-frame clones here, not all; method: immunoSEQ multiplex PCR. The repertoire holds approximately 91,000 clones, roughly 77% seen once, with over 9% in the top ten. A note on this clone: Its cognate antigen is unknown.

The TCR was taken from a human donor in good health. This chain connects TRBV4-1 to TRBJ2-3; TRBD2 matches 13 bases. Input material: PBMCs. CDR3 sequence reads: CASSQPGLAGRGPSSTDTQYF. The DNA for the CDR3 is TGCGCCAGCAGCCAACCGGGACTAGCGGGACGCGGCCCCTCTAGCACAGATACGCAGTATTTT.